Listed here are 24 T cell receptor beta chains from one sample, sequenced in a study of T-cell memory formation after mild COVID-19. TCRdb itself ran the 5' RACE reads through MiXCR, one entry per CDR3 protein. The table includes 350,000 to 400,000 distinct CDR3 sequences, approximately 15% detected once. The material sequenced was PBMCs or a T cell subset sorted from them (not recorded which). These receptor sequences come from a man in his late teens or twenties who had mild COVID-19 (a few samples of this study predate the infection). Cell type and time point are not known.

This rearrangement joins TRBV6-2 or TRBV6-3 to TRBJ1-1; D remains ambiguous. The V gene lost 2 bases and the J gene lost 1 base, with 8 bases spanning the gap. This CDR3 region has 14 residues. Germline CDR1 and CDR2: MNHEY and SVGEGT. CDR3 bases: TGTGCCAGCAGTTACCTCGCGGGGAACACTGAAGCTTTCTTT. Translating gives CASSYLAGNTEAFF.

CDR3 nucleotide sequence: TGCAGTGCCGGGGTATCGAACTATGGCTACACCTTC. Its protein is CSAGVSNYGYTF. This chain connects TRBV20-1 to TRBJ1-2, with D unclear. V was trimmed by 6 bases and J by 2 bases, leaving 10 bases between them. Germline CDR1 and CDR2: DFQATT and SNEGSKA (reference sequence). The CDR3 contains 12 residues.

The chain uses TRBV4-3 and TRBJ2-7; a possible D gene is TRBD1 (6 bases). The V and J ends lost 2 bases and 5 bases respectively, with 19 bases between them. The CDR3 runs 16 residues. Germline assignment: CDR1 LGHNA and CDR2 YSLEER. CDR3 sequence (DNA): TGCGCCAGCAGCCAACAACCAGGGGTTTCAAGGAACGAGCAGTACTTC. Translated, it gives CASSQQPGVSRNEQYF.

This clonotype was observed a few times. V usage is TRBV7-9 and J usage is TRBJ2-1; 9 positions agree with TRBD1. Trimming cost V 4 bases and J 4 bases; bases outside gene matches: 5. The CDR3 has 15 residues. Per germline, CDR1 SEHNR and CDR2 FQNEAQ (reference sequence). CDR3 bases: TGTGCCAGCAGCTCCGGGGACAGGGAATACAATGAGCAGTTCTTC. This sequence encodes CASSSGDREYNEQFF.

This chain connects TRBV6-5 to TRBJ1-1, with a weak D call TRBD1 (5 bases). Trimming took off 8 bases at V and 4 bases at J, with 17 bases between the two ends. This CDR3 is built from 14 residues. The germline CDR1 and CDR2 sequences are MNHEY and SVGAGI. The CDR3 sequence: CASDTEGGGTEAFF. In nucleotides, the CDR3 is TGTGCCAGCGACACTGAAGGCGGGGGCACTGAAGCTTTCTTT.

The genes are TRBV6-5 and TRBJ2-2, with a weak D call TRBD2 (6 bases). Per the germline V gene, CDR1 is MNHEY and CDR2 is SVGAGI. Deletions cut 8 bases from V and 5 bases from J, with 15 bases between. The CDR3 is 14 residues long. CDR3 sequence: CASFAGLTTGELFF. The CDR3 nucleotides are TGTGCCAGCTTTGCGGGACTGACAACCGGGGAGCTGTTTTTT.

This clonotype showed up just a few times. The CDR3 spells CASSPQESQETQYF. As DNA, the CDR3 is TGTGCCAGCTCACCACAGGAGAGCCAAGAGACCCAGTACTTC. The chain combines TRBV18 with TRBJ2-5; unclear D gene. Germline V lookup: CDR1 KGHSH, CDR2 LQKENI. The ends were cut back, 1 base at V and 1 base at J, with 7 bases in the middle. The CDR3 sequence is 14 residues long.

The CDR3 DNA reads as TGTGCCAGCAGCTCGGGACTAGCGGGGAGGGAGACCCAGTACTTC. Translation gives CASSSGLAGRETQYF. The chain is built from TRBV7-9 and TRBJ2-5; the match to TRBD2 covers 13 bases. With 4 bases clipped from V and 5 bases from J, the junction kept 4 bases outside the gene matches. Germline V gene lookup returns CDR1 SEHNR and CDR2 FQNEAQ (reference sequence). This CDR3 contains 15 residues.

This clonotype turned up a few times. The CDR3: CSARSVVTPQDTQYF. CDR3 nucleotide sequence: TGCAGTGCTAGATCGGTGGTAACCCCCCAAGATACGCAGTATTTT. The chain recombines TRBV20-1 with TRBJ2-3; the D is unclear. The germline V gene encodes CDR1 DFQATT and CDR2 SNEGSKA (reference sequence). The ends were cut back, 2 bases at V and 5 bases at J, with 17 bases in the middle. The CDR3 is 15 amino acids.

The chain carries TRBV7-2 and TRBJ2-7; the D is unclear. The CDR3 runs 13 residues. Between the trimmed V and J ends, which lost 5 bases and 1 base, there was a span of 9 bases. In germline, CDR1 is SGHTA, CDR2 FQGNSA. Here the CDR3 reads CASSRYGSYEQYF. The CDR3 region has the DNA TGTGCCAGCAGCCGTTATGGGTCCTACGAGCAGTACTTC.

This chain links TRBV20-1 with TRBJ1-1, with 7 bases fitting TRBD1. The CDR3 contains 15 residues. The germline gives CDR1 DFQATT, CDR2 SNEGSKA (reference sequence). V lost 5 bases and J lost 3; bases outside the gene matches: 12. Written as DNA, the CDR3 is TGCAGTGCTCAGGGGGTGCAGGGTAGGGACACTGAAGCTTTCTTT. Its translation: CSAQGVQGRDTEAFF.

The sample holds a few counts of this clonotype. This rearrangement joins TRBV9 to TRBJ2-1; TRBD1 aligns across 8 bases. The V gene end was trimmed by 3 bases and the J gene end by 5 bases; junction bases not matched to a gene: 7. In germline, CDR1 is SGDLS, CDR2 YYNGEE. This CDR3 contains 15 residues. The CDR3 DNA sequence: TGTGCCAGCAGCGCCCGGGACAGGCTAAACAATGAGCAGTTCTTC. This translates into CASSARDRLNNEQFF.

This clonotype was found many times. The chain combines TRBV5-1 with TRBJ2-1; 8 bases are a match to TRBD2. The germline CDR1 and CDR2 sequences are SGHRS and YFSETQ. This CDR3 is 15 amino acids long. The V gene end was trimmed by 1 base and the J gene end by 8 bases; junction bases not matched to a gene: 8. The CDR3 sequence is CASSLTSGDFDEQFF. The CDR3 coding sequence is TGCGCCAGCAGCTTGACTAGCGGTGACTTCGATGAGCAGTTCTTC.

This chain connects TRBV24-1 to TRBJ2-2; TRBD2 is a possible D gene (6 bases). The germline V gene has CDR1 KGHDR and CDR2 SFDVKD. Trimming took off 6 bases at V and 3 bases at J, with 13 bases between the two ends. The CDR3 spans 15 residues. CDR3 protein: CATSRAGGDTGELFF. DNA of the CDR3: TGTGCCACCAGTCGGGCCGGCGGGGACACCGGGGAGCTGTTTTTT.

Comment on this clonotype: This may arise from a read error, as a much more abundant clone is one base away. The CDR3 nucleotides are TGTGCCAGCAGCTTAGTGGCTAGCGGGGGCCAAGAGACCCAGTACTTC. This gives the protein CASSLVASGGQETQYF. This sequence joins TRBV7-2 and TRBJ2-5, with 10 nucleotides matching TRBD2. Germline values: CDR1 SGHTA, CDR2 FQGNSA. The length of the CDR3 is 16 residues. Germline trimming cut 1 base from V and 1 base from J; bases unmatched to any gene: 3.

This clonotype was picked up a small number of times. A single base separates this from a much larger clone, so it may be a read error. The V call is TRBV7-2, the J call TRBJ1-3; no definite D call. CDR3 size: 12 residues. V was clipped by 2 bases and J by 4 bases, with 3 bases between them. Germline CDR1 SGHTA, CDR2 FQGNSA. The CDR3 DNA is TGTGCCAGCAGCTTACCAGGAAACACCATATATTTT. Residues: CASSLPGNTIYF.

This clonotype appeared a few times. The V call is TRBV4-1, the J call TRBJ2-1; 9 bases agree with TRBD1. The V segment lost 3 bases and the J segment 7 bases; nucleotides outside the gene matches: 7. This CDR3 comprises 15 residues. The germline V gene encodes CDR1 MGHRA and CDR2 YSYEKL. CDR3 amino acids: CASSHPGQGENEQFF. The DNA for the CDR3 is TGCGCCAGCAGCCATCCGGGACAGGGAGAAAATGAGCAGTTCTTC.

The J gene is TRBJ1-5, the V gene TRBV30, with D possibly matching TRBD1 (5 bases). This CDR3 region has 13 residues. Deletions cut 1 base from V and 3 bases from J, with 7 bases between. The germline V gene encodes CDR1 GTSNPN and CDR2 SVGIG (reference sequence). CDR3 coding DNA: TGTGCCTGGAGTGGGACATTCAATCAGCCCCAGCATTTT. Encoded protein: CAWSGTFNQPQHF. The variable domain in full, with the rest retrieved from reference TRBV30 and TRBJ1-5, is SQTIHQWPATLVQPVGSPLSLECTVEGTSNPNLYWYRQAAGRGLQLLFYSVGIGQISSEVPQNLSASRPQDRQFILSSKKLLLSDSGFYLCAWSGTFNQPQHFGDGTRLSIL.

This clonotype has just a few counts. This rearrangement joins TRBV7-2 to TRBJ2-6; 9 bases agree with TRBD1. The germline V gene has CDR1 SGHTA and CDR2 FQGNSA. The V and J ends lost 5 bases and 3 bases, in that order; junction bases with no gene match: 8. The CDR3 totals 17 residues. This chain's CDR3 is CASSRPDRGRGANVLTF. CDR3 sequence (DNA): TGTGCCAGCAGCCGCCCGGACAGGGGACGTGGGGCCAACGTCCTGACTTTC.

This clonotype was observed a handful of times. The V call is TRBV12-3 or TRBV12-4, the J call TRBJ1-1; 7 bases agree with TRBD1. CDR3 length: 13 amino acids. V dropped 5 bases and J dropped 4; count of bases not matched to a gene: 4. CDR3 protein: CASSARGFTEAFF. For the CDR3, the DNA is TGTGCCAGCAGTGCCAGGGGGTTCACTGAAGCTTTCTTT.

This clonotype was seen a handful of times. The chain employs TRBV7-6 and TRBJ1-4; D may be TRBD1 (5 bases). The CDR3 sequence is 15 residues long. V shed 5 bases and J shed 4 bases, with 14 bases lying between them. Germline-derived CDR1 and CDR2 are SGHVS and FNYEAQ. The CDR3 spells CASSRLRDGNEKLFF. CDR3 in DNA: TGTGCCAGCAGCCGACTCCGGGACGGTAATGAAAAACTGTTTTTT.

The rearrangement uses TRBV11-2 and TRBJ2-3; 11 bases fit TRBD2. Germline lookup yields CDR1 SGHAT and CDR2 FQNNGV. V lost 5 bases to trimming and J lost 6 bases; unmatched junction nucleotides: 10. The CDR3 is made up of 16 amino acids. The CDR3 DNA sequence: TGTGCCAGCAGCCTTCGGGTAGCGGGGGGGCCCGATACGCAGTATTTT. Amino acid sequence: CASSLRVAGGPDTQYF.

This clonotype was picked up many times. V and J are TRBV10-3 and TRBJ1-3, with no clear D. Trimming shortened V by 0 bases and J by 0 bases, and 9 bases separated the two germline ends. Germline-derived CDR1 and CDR2 are ENHRY and SYGVKD. The CDR3 loop spans 16 amino acids. The CDR3 nucleotides are TGTGCCATCAGTGAGTCAAACCCATTCTCTGGAAACACCATATATTTT. Translated: CAISESNPFSGNTIYF.

This clonotype was found a few times. V is TRBV6-6 and J is TRBJ1-2, with D tentatively TRBD1 (5 bases). The CDR3 runs to 13 residues. Deletions cut 4 bases from V and 8 bases from J, with 14 bases between. Germline loops: CDR1 MNHNY, CDR2 SVGAGI (reference sequence). Here the CDR3 DNA reads TGTGCCAGCAGTTCCAGCGGGGGGGTAGGCTACACCTTC. It specifies CASSSSGGVGYTF.